Included here is one T cell receptor (beta chain) sequence, with context. This CDR3 region has 13 residues. Germline CDR1 and CDR2: SGDLS and YYNGEE. The V gene lost 1 base and the J gene lost 5 bases, with 9 bases spanning the gap. Amplification used 60 Vbeta primers and 13 Jbeta primers. TCRdb's copy holds only in-frame clones and misses some; the assay was immunoSEQ multiplex PCR. The table includes under 200,000 clones, more than 75% detected once. The data were obtained in a study of cytomegalovirus exposure and HLA in healthy donors. About the research overall: In an early release, HLA-typed donors contributed tens of millions of unique TCR sequences.

Material: PBMCs. The chain links TRBV9 to TRBJ2-5, with no clear D. The receptor was isolated from a man younger than 40 in good health and CMV-seropositive. The chain's CDR3 is CASSVRLGETQYF. The CDR3 DNA reads TGTGCCAGCAGCGTACGGCTAGGTGAGACCCAGTACTTC. The variable domain in full, completed from reference TRBV9 and TRBJ2-5, reads DSGVTQTPKHLITATGQRVTLRCSPRSGDLSVYWYQQSLDQGLQFLIQYYNGEERAKGNILERFSAQQFPDLHSELNLSSLELGDSALYFCASSVRLGETQYFGPGTRLLVL.